This TCR beta chain was sequenced during a study of blood T cell repertoires in COVID-19. As for the study in general: Whether acute or convalescent, the COVID-19 samples came from the United States, Italy and Spain. T cells, B-cell-depleted T cells, or PBMCs provided the cDNA or gDNA that served as material.

As originally analysed: Amplification of reference gene primers provided the estimated nucleated cell counts. Produced via immunoSEQ multiplex PCR; TCRdb's table is partial and in-frame only. The D gene and trimming were derived from the DNA, and the V and J assignments and clone size from that table. The sample lists about 59,000 clones, 70% to 80% occurring once. Trimming removed 0 bases from V and 0 bases from J, with 8 bases in between. Germline assignment: CDR1 SEHNR and CDR2 FQNEAQ (reference sequence). CDR3 length equals 16 residues. The TCR originated in a man between 60 and 75 years old with acute or convalescent COVID-19. The chain is built from TRBV7-9 and TRBJ1-4; D not resolved. The sequenced sample was peripheral blood. CDR3 amino acids: CASSLAISATNEKLFF. CDR3 nucleotides: TGTGCCAGCAGCTTAGCCATTAGTGCAACTAATGAAAAACTGTTTTTT.